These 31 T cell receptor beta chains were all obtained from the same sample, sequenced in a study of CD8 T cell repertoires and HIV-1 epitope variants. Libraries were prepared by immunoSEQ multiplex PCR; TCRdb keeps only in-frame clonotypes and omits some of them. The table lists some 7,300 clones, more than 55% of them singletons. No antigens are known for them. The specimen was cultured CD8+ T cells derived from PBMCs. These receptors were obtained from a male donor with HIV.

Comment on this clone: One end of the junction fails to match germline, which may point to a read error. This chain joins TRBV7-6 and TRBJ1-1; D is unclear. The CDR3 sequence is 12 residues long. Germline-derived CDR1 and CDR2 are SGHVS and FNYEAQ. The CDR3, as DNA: TGTGCCAGCAGCTTAGCGAACAGTGAAGCTTTCTTT. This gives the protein CASSLANSEAFF.

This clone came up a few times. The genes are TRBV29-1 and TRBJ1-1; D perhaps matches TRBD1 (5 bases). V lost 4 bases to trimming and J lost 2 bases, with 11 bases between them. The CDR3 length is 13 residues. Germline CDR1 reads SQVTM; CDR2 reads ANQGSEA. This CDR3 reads CSVVGPQNTEAFF. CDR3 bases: TGCAGCGTTGTGGGGCCTCAAAACACTGAAGCTTTCTTT.

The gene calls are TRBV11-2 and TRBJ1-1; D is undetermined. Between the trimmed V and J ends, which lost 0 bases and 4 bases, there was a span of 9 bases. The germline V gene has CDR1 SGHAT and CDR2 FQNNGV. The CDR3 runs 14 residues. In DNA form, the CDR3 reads TGTGCCAGCAGCTTAGAGGGTCCTCTCACTGAAGCTTTCTTT. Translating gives CASSLEGPLTEAFF.

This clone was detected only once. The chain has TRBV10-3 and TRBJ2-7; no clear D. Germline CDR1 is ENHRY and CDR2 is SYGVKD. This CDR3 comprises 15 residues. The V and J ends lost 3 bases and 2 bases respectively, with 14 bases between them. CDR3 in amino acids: CAISDGSHTAYEQYF. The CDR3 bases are TGTGCCATCAGTGATGGCAGTCACACGGCCTACGAGCAGTACTTC.

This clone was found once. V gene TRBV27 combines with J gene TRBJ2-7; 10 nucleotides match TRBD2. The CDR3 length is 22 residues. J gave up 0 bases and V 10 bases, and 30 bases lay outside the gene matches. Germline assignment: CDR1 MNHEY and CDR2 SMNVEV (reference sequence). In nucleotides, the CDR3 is TGTGCCACCAGACATATTAGAAGGGAGTGGGTACTAGCGGGACCTATCTCCTACGAGCAGTACTTC. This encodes CATRHIRREWVLAGPISYEQYF.

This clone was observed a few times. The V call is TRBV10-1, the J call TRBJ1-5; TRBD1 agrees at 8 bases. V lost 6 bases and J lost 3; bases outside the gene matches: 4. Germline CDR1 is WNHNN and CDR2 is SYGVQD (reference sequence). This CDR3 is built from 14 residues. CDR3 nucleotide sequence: TGCGCCAGCAGGGACAGGGATTCCAATCAGCCCCAGCATTTT. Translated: CASRDRDSNQPQHF.

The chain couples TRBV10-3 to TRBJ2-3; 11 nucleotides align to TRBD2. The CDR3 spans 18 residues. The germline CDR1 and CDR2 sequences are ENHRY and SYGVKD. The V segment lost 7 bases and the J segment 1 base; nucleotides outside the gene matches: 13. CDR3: CAINKGLAGPQGTDTQYF. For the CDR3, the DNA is TGTGCCATCAATAAAGGACTAGCGGGCCCTCAGGGCACAGATACGCAGTATTTT.

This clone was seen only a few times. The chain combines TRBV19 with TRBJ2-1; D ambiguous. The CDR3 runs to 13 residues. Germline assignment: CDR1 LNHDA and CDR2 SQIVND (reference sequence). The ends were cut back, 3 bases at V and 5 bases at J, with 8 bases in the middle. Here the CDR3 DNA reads TGTGCCAGTAGTATTATGTCCGACAATGAGCAGTTCTTC. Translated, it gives CASSIMSDNEQFF.

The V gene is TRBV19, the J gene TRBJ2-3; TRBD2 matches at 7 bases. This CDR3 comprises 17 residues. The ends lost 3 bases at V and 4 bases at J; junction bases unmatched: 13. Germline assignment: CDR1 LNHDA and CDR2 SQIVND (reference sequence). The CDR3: CASSMSRMGGSADTQYF. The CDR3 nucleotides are TGTGCCAGTAGTATGAGTAGGATGGGGGGGAGTGCAGATACGCAGTATTTT.

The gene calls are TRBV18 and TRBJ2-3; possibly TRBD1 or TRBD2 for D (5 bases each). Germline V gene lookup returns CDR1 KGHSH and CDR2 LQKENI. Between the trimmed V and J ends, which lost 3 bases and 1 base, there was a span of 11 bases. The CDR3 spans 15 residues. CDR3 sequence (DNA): TGTGCCAGCTCACCGGGGACCACCGGCACAGATACGCAGTATTTT. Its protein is CASSPGTTGTDTQYF.

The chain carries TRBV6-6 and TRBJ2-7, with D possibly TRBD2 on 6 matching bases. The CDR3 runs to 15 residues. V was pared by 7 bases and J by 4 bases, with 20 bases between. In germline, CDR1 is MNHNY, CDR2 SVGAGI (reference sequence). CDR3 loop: CASTYPGGNRYEQYF. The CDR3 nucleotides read TGTGCCAGCACCTACCCAGGCGGGAATCGTTACGAGCAGTACTTC.

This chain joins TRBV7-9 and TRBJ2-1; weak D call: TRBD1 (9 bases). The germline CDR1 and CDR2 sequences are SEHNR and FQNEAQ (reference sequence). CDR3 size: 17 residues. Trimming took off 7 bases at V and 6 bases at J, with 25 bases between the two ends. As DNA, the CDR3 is TGTGCCAGCACCTCTTCGGACAGGGGACTAGGGGTCAATGAGCAGTTCTTC. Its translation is CASTSSDRGLGVNEQFF.

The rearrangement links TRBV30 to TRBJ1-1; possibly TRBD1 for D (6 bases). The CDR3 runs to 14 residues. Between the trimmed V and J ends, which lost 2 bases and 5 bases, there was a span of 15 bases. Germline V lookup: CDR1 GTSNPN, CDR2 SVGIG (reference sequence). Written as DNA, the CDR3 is TGTGCCTGGAGTCCGACAGGCCCGAGGACTGAAGCTTTCTTT. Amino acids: CAWSPTGPRTEAFF.

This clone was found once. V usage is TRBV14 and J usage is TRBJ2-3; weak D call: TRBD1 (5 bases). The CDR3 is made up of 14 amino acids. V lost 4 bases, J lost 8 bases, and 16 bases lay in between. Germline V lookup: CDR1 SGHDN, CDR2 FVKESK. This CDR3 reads CASSPPSRQGTQYF. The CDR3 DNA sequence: TGTGCCAGCAGCCCGCCCTCCAGGCAGGGTACGCAGTATTTT.

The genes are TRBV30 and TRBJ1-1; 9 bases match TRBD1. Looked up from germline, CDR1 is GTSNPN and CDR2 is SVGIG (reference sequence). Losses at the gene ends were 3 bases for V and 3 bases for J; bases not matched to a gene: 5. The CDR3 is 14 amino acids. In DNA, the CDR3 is TGTGCCTGGAGCGCGACAGGGGGGTACACTGAAGCTTTCTTT. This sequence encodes CAWSATGGYTEAFF.

The CDR3 here is CASSQGVHSYEQYF. CDR3 DNA sequence: TGCGCCAGCAGCCAAGGGGTGCACTCCTACGAGCAGTACTTC. J is TRBJ2-7 and V is TRBV4-1; D is uncertain. The CDR3 totals 14 residues. V lost 1 base and J lost 0, with 7 bases in between. Germline V lookup: CDR1 MGHRA, CDR2 YSYEKL.

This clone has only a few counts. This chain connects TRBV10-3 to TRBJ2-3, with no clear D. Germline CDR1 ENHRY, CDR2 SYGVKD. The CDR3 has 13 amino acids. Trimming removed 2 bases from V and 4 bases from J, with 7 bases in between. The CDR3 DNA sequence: TGTGCCATCAGTGAGAGGGCCGCAGATACGCAGTATTTT. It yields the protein CAISERAADTQYF.

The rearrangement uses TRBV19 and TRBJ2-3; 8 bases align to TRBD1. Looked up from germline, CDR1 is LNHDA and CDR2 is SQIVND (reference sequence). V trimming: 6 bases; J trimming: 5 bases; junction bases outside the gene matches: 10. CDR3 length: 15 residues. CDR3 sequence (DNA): TGTGCCAGTAGCCCCTGGACAGGGATTATAGATACGCAGTATTTT. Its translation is CASSPWTGIIDTQYF.

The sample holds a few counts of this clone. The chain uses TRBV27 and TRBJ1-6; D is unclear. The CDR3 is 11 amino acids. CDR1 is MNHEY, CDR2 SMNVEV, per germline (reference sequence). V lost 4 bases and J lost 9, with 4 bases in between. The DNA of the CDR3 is TGTGCCAGCAGTTGGGTTTCACCCCTCCACTTT. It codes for CASSWVSPLHF.

The CDR3 here is CAGQEVDQPQHF. DNA of the CDR3: TGCGCAGGGCAGGAGGTCGATCAGCCCCAGCATTTT. V is TRBV29-1 and J is TRBJ1-5; maybe TRBD1 (5 bases). CDR3 length equals 12 residues. The germline gives CDR1 SQVTM, CDR2 ANQGSEA. Full variable domain (missing parts from reference TRBV29-1 and TRBJ1-5): SAVISQKPSRDICQRGTSLTIQCQVDSQVTMMFWYRQQPGQSLTLIATANQGSEATYESGFVIDKFPISRPNLTFSTLTVSNMSPEDSSIYLCAGQEVDQPQHFGDGTRLSIL.

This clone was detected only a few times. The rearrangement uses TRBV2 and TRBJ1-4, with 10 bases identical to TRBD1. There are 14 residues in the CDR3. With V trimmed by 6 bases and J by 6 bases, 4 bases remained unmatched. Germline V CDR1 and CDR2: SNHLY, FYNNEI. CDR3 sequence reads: CASRGTGEYEKLFF. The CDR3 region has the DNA TGTGCCAGCAGGGGGACAGGGGAGTATGAAAAACTGTTTTTT.

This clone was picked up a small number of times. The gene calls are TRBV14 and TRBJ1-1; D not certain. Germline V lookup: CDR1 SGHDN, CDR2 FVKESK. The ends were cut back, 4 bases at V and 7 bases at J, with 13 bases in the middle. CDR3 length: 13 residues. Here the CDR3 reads CASSPVGRLEAFF. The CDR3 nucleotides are TGTGCCAGCAGCCCAGTCGGTAGACTTGAAGCTTTCTTT.

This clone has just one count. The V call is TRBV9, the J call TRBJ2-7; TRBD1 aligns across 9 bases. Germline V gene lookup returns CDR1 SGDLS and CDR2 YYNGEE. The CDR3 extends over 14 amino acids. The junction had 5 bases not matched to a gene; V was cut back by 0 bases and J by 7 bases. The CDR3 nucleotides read TGTGCCAGCAGCGTAGACAGGGGGCAGCGAGAGCAGTACTTC. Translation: CASSVDRGQREQYF.

The CDR3 region is CATSPGTGGAYEQYF. DNA of the CDR3: TGTGCCACCAGCCCCGGGACAGGGGGCGCTTACGAGCAGTACTTC. The chain carries TRBV15 and TRBJ2-7; 12 bases align to TRBD1. Per germline, CDR1 LNHNV and CDR2 YYDKDF (reference sequence). V shed 5 bases, J shed 4 bases, and the junction held 6 bases outside the gene matches. There are 15 residues in the CDR3.

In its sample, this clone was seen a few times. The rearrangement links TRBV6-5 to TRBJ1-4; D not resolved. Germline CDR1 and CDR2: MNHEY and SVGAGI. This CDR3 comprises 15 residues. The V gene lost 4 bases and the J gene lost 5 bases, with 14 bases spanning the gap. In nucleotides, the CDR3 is TGTGCCAGCAGTTCCTCACCACAGAGGAATGAAAAACTGTTTTTT. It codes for CASSSSPQRNEKLFF.

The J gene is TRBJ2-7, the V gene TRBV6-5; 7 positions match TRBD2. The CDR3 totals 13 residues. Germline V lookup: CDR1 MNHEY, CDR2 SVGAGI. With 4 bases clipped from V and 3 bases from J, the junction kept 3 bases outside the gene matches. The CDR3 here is CASSSSGNYEQYF. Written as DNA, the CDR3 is TGTGCCAGCAGTTCGAGCGGGAACTACGAGCAGTACTTC.

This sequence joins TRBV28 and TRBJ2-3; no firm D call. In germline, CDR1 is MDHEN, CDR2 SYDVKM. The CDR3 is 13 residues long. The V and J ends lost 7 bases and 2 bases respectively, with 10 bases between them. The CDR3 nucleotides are TGTGCCAGCAACTTCCGACTCACAGATACGCAGTATTTT. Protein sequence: CASNFRLTDTQYF.

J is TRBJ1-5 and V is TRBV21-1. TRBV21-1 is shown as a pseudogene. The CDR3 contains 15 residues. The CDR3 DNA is TGTGCCAGCAGCAAAGCAGGTTATAGCAATCAGCCCCAGCATTTT. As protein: CASSKAGYSNQPQHF.

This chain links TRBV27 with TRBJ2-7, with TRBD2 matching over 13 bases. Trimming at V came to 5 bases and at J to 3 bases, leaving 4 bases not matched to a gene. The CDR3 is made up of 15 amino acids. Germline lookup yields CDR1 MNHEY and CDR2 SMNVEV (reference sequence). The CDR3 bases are TGTGCCAGCAGTGACTGGACTAGCGGGAGCTACGAGCAGTACTTC. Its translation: CASSDWTSGSYEQYF.

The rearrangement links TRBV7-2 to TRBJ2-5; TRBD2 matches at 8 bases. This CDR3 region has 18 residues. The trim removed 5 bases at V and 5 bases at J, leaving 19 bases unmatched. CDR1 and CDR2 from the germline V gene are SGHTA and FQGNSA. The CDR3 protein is CASSPRAGGGLVLETQYF. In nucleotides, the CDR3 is TGTGCCAGCAGCCCACGTGCGGGCGGGGGGCTCGTATTGGAGACCCAGTACTTC.

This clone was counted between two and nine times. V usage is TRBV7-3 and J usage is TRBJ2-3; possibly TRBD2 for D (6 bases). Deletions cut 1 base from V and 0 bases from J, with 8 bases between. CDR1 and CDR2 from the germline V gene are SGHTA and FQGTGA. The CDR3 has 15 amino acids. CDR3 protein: CASSLIAESTDTQYF. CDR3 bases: TGTGCCAGCAGCTTAATAGCGGAGAGCACAGATACGCAGTATTTT.